Below are 32 T cell receptor beta chains sequenced from a single sample in a study of blood T cell repertoires in COVID-19. The repertoire was sequenced with immunoSEQ multiplex PCR; TCRdb's copy has only in-frame clones and lacks some. This sample has more than 90,000 clones, with roughly 84% found just once. The sequenced sample consisted of peripheral blood. Every receptor here comes from a woman aged 65 to 85 with acute or convalescent COVID-19.

This clone was detected only once. This sequence joins TRBV18 and TRBJ1-6; D gene uncertain. V lost 1 base to trimming and J lost 9 bases, with 19 bases between them. CDR1 KGHSH and CDR2 LQKENI come from the germline V gene. The CDR3 totals 17 residues. The CDR3 DNA follows: TGTGCCAGCTCACCACAGCCTCAACTACCAAGTGGTTCACCCCTCCACTTT. Translated, it gives CASSPQPQLPSGSPLHF.

The V call is TRBV10-3, the J call TRBJ2-7; a weak D match, TRBD2 (6 bases). There are 13 residues in the CDR3. V was pared by 4 bases and J by 3 bases, with 10 bases between. Germline-derived CDR1 and CDR2 are ENHRY and SYGVKD. CDR3 region: CAISGSTSYEQYF. The CDR3 region has the DNA TGTGCCATCAGTGGGTCGACTAGCTACGAGCAGTACTTC.

V usage is TRBV4-1 and J usage is TRBJ2-7, with 11 bases identical to TRBD2. Germline V gene lookup returns CDR1 MGHRA and CDR2 YSYEKL. The CDR3 is made up of 16 amino acids. V dropped 0 bases and J dropped 3; count of bases not matched to a gene: 4. The CDR3 is CASSQDGLAGLYEQYF. The CDR3, as DNA: TGCGCCAGCAGCCAAGACGGACTAGCGGGCCTCTACGAGCAGTACTTC.

V and J are TRBV9 and TRBJ2-3, with a possible D match to TRBD2 (5 bases). CDR3 length equals 15 residues. Trimming took 3 bases from V and 1 from J, leaving 12 bases between them. The V gene's germline CDR1 is SGDLS and CDR2 YYNGEE. The chain's CDR3 is CASSAADGGTDTQYF. The DNA for the CDR3 is TGTGCCAGCAGCGCAGCGGACGGAGGCACAGATACGCAGTATTTT. Supplemented by reference TRBV9 and TRBJ2-3, the full variable domain reads DSGVTQTPKHLITATGQRVTLRCSPRSGDLSVYWYQQSLDQGLQFLIQYYNGEERAKGNILERFSAQQFPDLHSELNLSSLELGDSALYFCASSAADGGTDTQYFGPGTRLTVL.

V usage is TRBV7-3 and J usage is TRBJ1-5; a weak D match, TRBD1 (5 bases). V was pared by 2 bases and J by 3 bases, with 14 bases between. The CDR3 length is 16 residues. Germline CDR1 and CDR2: SGHTA and FQGTGA. The DNA of the CDR3 is TGTGCCAGCAGCTTACAGGGCGGTGGGTCCAATCAGCCCCAGCATTTT. Its protein product is CASSLQGGGSNQPQHF. The full variable domain, rest sourced from reference TRBV7-3 and TRBJ1-5, is GAGVSQTPSNKVTEKGKYVELRCDPISGHTALYWYRQSLGQGPEFLIYFQGTGAADDSGLPNDRFFAVRPEGSVSTLKIQRTERGDSAVYLCASSLQGGGSNQPQHFGDGTRLSIL.

V and J are TRBV7-8 and TRBJ1-1; TRBD1 is a possible D gene (6 bases). Between the trimmed V and J ends, which lost 5 bases and 1 base, there was a span of 14 bases. The CDR3 extends over 15 amino acids. The germline CDR1 and CDR2 sequences are SGHVS and FQNEAQ. DNA for the CDR3: TGTGCCAGCAGCCCGTGGGACACGAGGAACACTGAAGCTTTCTTT. This encodes CASSPWDTRNTEAFF.

The gene calls are TRBV6-5 and TRBJ2-3, with TRBD2 identical over 12 bases. The CDR3 is made up of 15 amino acids. Germline CDR1 MNHEY, CDR2 SVGAGI. The trim removed 6 bases at V and 7 bases at J, leaving 8 bases unmatched. In DNA, the CDR3 is TGTGCCAGCAGCAGGACTAGCGGGGCAGATTATACGCAGTATTTT. Amino acid sequence: CASSRTSGADYTQYF.

The genes are TRBV3-1 (or the pseudogene TRBV3-2) and TRBJ1-2; the D is unclear. The CDR3 has 15 amino acids. The germline V gene encodes CDR1 LGHDT and CDR2 YNNKEL (reference sequence). V dropped 2 bases and J dropped 3 bases, with 13 bases sitting between them. CDR3 sequence: CASSQSHSYYYGYTF. CDR3 DNA sequence: TGTGCCAGCAGCCAATCGCACAGTTATTACTATGGCTACACCTTC.

This clone was counted a few times. The chain is built from TRBV3-1 (or the pseudogene TRBV3-2) and TRBJ1-2; perhaps TRBD1 as D (5 bases). V was clipped by 4 bases and J by 6 bases, with 9 bases between them. The CDR3 length is 12 residues. The germline gives CDR1 LGHDT, CDR2 YNNKEL (reference sequence). The CDR3 sequence: CASSRRDDGYTF. The CDR3 DNA is TGTGCCAGCAGCCGCAGGGATGATGGCTACACCTTC.

The genes are TRBV25-1 and TRBJ1-1; 9 bases fit TRBD1. The CDR3 has 14 amino acids. The ends lost 7 bases at V and 5 bases at J; junction bases unmatched: 8. Germline V lookup: CDR1 MGHDK, CDR2 SYGVNS. The CDR3 here is CASTEQGAGTEAFF. DNA of the CDR3: TGTGCCAGCACAGAACAGGGGGCTGGAACTGAAGCTTTCTTT.

This clone was seen a handful of times. The rearrangement links TRBV9 to TRBJ1-2; D is possibly TRBD1 (6 bases). Germline assignment: CDR1 SGDLS and CDR2 YYNGEE. V lost 3 bases to trimming and J lost 2 bases, with 14 bases between them. The CDR3 is 15 amino acids. The CDR3 protein is CASSATLQGNYGYTF. The CDR3 DNA is TGTGCCAGCAGCGCGACCCTCCAGGGGAACTATGGCTACACCTTC. The full variable domain, rest sourced from reference TRBV9 and TRBJ1-2, is DSGVTQTPKHLITATGQRVTLRCSPRSGDLSVYWYQQSLDQGLQFLIQYYNGEERAKGNILERFSAQQFPDLHSELNLSSLELGDSALYFCASSATLQGNYGYTFGSGTRLTVV.

V gene TRBV5-1 combines with J gene TRBJ2-7, with 7 positions matching TRBD2. V gave up 0 bases and J gave up 7 bases; unmatched junction bases: 10. The CDR3 loop spans 15 amino acids. Germline V gene data show CDR1 as SGHRS and CDR2 as YFSETQ. This chain's CDR3 is CASSLGGTTAQEQYF. The DNA of the CDR3 is TGCGCCAGCAGCTTGGGCGGGACTACCGCCCAGGAGCAGTACTTC.

V is TRBV19 and J is TRBJ1-5, with D possibly TRBD1 on 5 matching bases. Germline assignment: CDR1 LNHDA and CDR2 SQIVND (reference sequence). V lost 5 bases and J lost 3, with 11 bases in between. The CDR3 runs 14 residues. This CDR3 is CASSQGANNQPQHF. Written as DNA, the CDR3 is TGTGCCAGTAGTCAAGGGGCAAACAATCAGCCCCAGCATTTT. Full variable domain (outside the CDR3, taken from reference TRBV19 and TRBJ1-5): DGGITQSPKYLFRKEGQNVTLSCEQNLNHDAMYWYRQDPGQGLRLIYYSQIVNDFQKGDIAEGYSVSREKKESFPLTVTSAQKNPTAFYLCASSQGANNQPQHFGDGTRLSIL.

There are a few counts of this clone. J is TRBJ2-2 and V is TRBV2; 7 bases map to TRBD2. The CDR3 totals 17 residues. Germline V gives CDR1 SNHLY, CDR2 FYNNEI. J was trimmed by 4 bases and V by 4 bases; bases with no gene match: 12. CDR3 loop: CASSARLATQGTGELFF. For the CDR3, the DNA is TGTGCCAGCAGTGCCAGACTAGCCACCCAAGGCACCGGGGAGCTGTTTTTT.

This sequence joins TRBV3-1 (or the pseudogene TRBV3-2) and TRBJ2-7; a possible D gene is TRBD2 (7 bases). Trimming pared 0 bases from V and 6 bases from J, leaving 18 bases between. The CDR3 totals 16 residues. Germline V gene lookup returns CDR1 LGHDT and CDR2 YNNKEL (reference sequence). The CDR3 sequence is CASSQDVGGAPREQYF. Written as DNA, the CDR3 is TGTGCCAGCAGCCAAGATGTGGGGGGGGCACCCCGCGAGCAGTACTTC.

This chain joins TRBV7-8 and TRBJ1-4; tentative D call: TRBD1 (6 bases). Germline CDR1 is SGHVS and CDR2 is FQNEAQ. The V end lost 4 bases, the J end lost 4 bases, and 7 bases lay between the germline ends. This CDR3 is 13 amino acids long. Written as DNA, the CDR3 is TGTGCCAGCAGCTGGACAGATAATGAAAAACTGTTTTTT. Amino acid sequence: CASSWTDNEKLFF.

The V and J genes are TRBV10-3 and TRBJ1-4; TRBD1 agrees at 8 bases. Losses at the gene ends were 6 bases for V and 8 bases for J; bases not matched to a gene: 5. Germline V CDR1 and CDR2: ENHRY, SYGVKD. The CDR3 runs 13 residues. DNA for the CDR3: TGTGCCATCAGCGGACAGGGAACGGAAAAACTGTTTTTT. Residues: CAISGQGTEKLFF.

J is TRBJ1-6 and V is TRBV7-8, with TRBD1 matching 7 bases. CDR3 length: 17 amino acids. V shed 1 base, J shed 6 bases, and the junction held 9 bases outside the gene matches. Germline-derived CDR1 and CDR2 are SGHVS and FQNEAQ. CDR3 residues: CASSLEGAAWGNSPLHF. DNA of the CDR3: TGTGCCAGCAGCTTAGAGGGGGCAGCATGGGGTAATTCACCCCTCCACTTT.

The chain has TRBV27 and TRBJ2-7; D might be TRBD1 (6 bases). CDR1 is MNHEY, CDR2 SMNVEV, per germline (reference sequence). The CDR3 contains 15 residues. V lost 5 bases, J lost 0 bases, and 14 bases lay in between. CDR3 DNA sequence: TGTGCCAGCAGTGGTACAGGGATGTCCTCCTACGAGCAGTACTTC. This sequence encodes CASSGTGMSSYEQYF.

CDR3 sequence: CASSPGLAGVISYNEQFF. The CDR3, as DNA: TGTGCCAGCAGCCCCGGACTAGCGGGAGTGATATCCTACAATGAGCAGTTCTTC. The chain couples TRBV9 to TRBJ2-1; 13 bases are a match to TRBD2. The CDR3 sequence is 18 residues long. Germline-derived CDR1 and CDR2 are SGDLS and YYNGEE. Trimming cost V 4 bases and J 1 base; bases outside gene matches: 8. Complete variable domain (other parts from reference TRBV9 and TRBJ2-1): DSGVTQTPKHLITATGQRVTLRCSPRSGDLSVYWYQQSLDQGLQFLIQYYNGEERAKGNILERFSAQQFPDLHSELNLSSLELGDSALYFCASSPGLAGVISYNEQFFGPGTRLTVL.

The chain links TRBV3-1 (or the pseudogene TRBV3-2) to TRBJ1-2; D is undetermined. Germline CDR1 and CDR2: LGHDT and YNNKEL (reference sequence). The CDR3 has 14 amino acids. Deletions cut 4 bases from V and 2 bases from J, with 11 bases between. The CDR3 DNA reads TGTGCCAGCAGCCGCGCGGCAGAAAACTATGGCTACACCTTC. Encoded protein: CASSRAAENYGYTF.

This sequence joins TRBV6-4 and TRBJ1-2; 7 bases are a match to TRBD1. The CDR3 has 18 amino acids. Germline assignment: CDR1 MRHNA and CDR2 SNTAGT. V shed 0 bases and J 2 bases; nucleotides not matched to a gene: 12. In DNA form, the CDR3 reads TGTGCCAGCAGTGACTCGAGTCGACAGGGAAGGAGAAACTATGGCTACACCTTC. It codes for CASSDSSRQGRRNYGYTF.

The chain joins TRBV2 to TRBJ2-7; TRBD1 aligns across 10 bases. The CDR3 runs 13 residues. V shed 9 bases, J shed 1 base, and the junction held 3 bases outside the gene matches. The germline V gene has CDR1 SNHLY and CDR2 FYNNEI. The CDR3 protein is CARRDRGSYEQYF. CDR3 in DNA: TGTGCCAGACGGGACAGGGGATCCTACGAGCAGTACTTC. The full variable domain, with the rest looked up from reference TRBV2 and TRBJ2-7, is EPEVTQTPSHQVTQMGQEVILRCVPISNHLYFYWYRQILGQKVEFLVSFYNNEISEKSEIFDDQFSVERPDGSNFTLKIRSTKLEDSAMYFCARRDRGSYEQYFGPGTRLTVT.

This chain links TRBV24-1 with TRBJ2-1, with 8 bases identical to TRBD2. V lost 9 bases to trimming and J lost 7 bases; unmatched junction nucleotides: 19. CDR1 is KGHDR, CDR2 SFDVKD, per germline. The CDR3 extends over 17 amino acids. As DNA, the CDR3 is TGTGCCACCTCGGGGGGAACTACTAGCGGAAAACAAAATGAGCAGTTCTTC. The encoded protein is CATSGGTTSGKQNEQFF.

This rearrangement joins TRBV18 to TRBJ1-2, with TRBD1 matching over 7 bases. Germline V gives CDR1 KGHSH, CDR2 LQKENI. The CDR3 covers 14 residues. The J segment lost 5 bases and the V segment lost 0 bases, leaving 3 bases of the junction unmatched. In DNA, the CDR3 is TGTGCCAGCTCACCACCGGGACAGCTTTATGGCTACACCTTC. Amino acid sequence: CASSPPGQLYGYTF.

The chain uses TRBV29-1 and TRBJ2-7, with D unresolved. The V gene lost 4 bases and the J gene lost 2 bases, with 15 bases spanning the gap. The CDR3 loop spans 14 amino acids. Germline lookup yields CDR1 SQVTM and CDR2 ANQGSEA. The CDR3 loop reads CSVALNTATYEQYF. The CDR3 region has the DNA TGCAGCGTTGCCCTAAACACAGCCACCTACGAGCAGTACTTC.

CDR3 loop: CASSEGLLQDRDSRELFF. The CDR3, as DNA: TGTGCCAGCAGTGAAGGGTTGCTACAGGACAGAGATTCGCGGGAGCTGTTTTTT. The chain joins TRBV2 to TRBJ2-2; weak D call: TRBD1 (6 bases). CDR1 and CDR2 (germline): SNHLY, FYNNEI. Trimming shortened V by 1 base and J by 9 bases, and 24 bases separated the two germline ends. The CDR3 runs 18 residues. The complete variable domain, with remaining parts taken from reference TRBV2 and TRBJ2-2, reads EPEVTQTPSHQVTQMGQEVILRCVPISNHLYFYWYRQILGQKVEFLVSFYNNEISEKSEIFDDQFSVERPDGSNFTLKIRSTKLEDSAMYFCASSEGLLQDRDSRELFFGEGSRLTVL.

The count of this clone is one. The chain is built from TRBV2 and TRBJ2-2; possible D gene TRBD1, 6 bases. Germline V gene sequence: CDR1 SNHLY, CDR2 FYNNEI. Trimming stripped 9 bases from V and 1 base from J, with 12 bases between. This CDR3 is built from 14 residues. CDR3 sequence (DNA): TGTGCCAGTAACAGGGACCTGAACACCGGGGAGCTGTTTTTT. It codes for CASNRDLNTGELFF.

The chain employs TRBV5-1 and TRBJ2-7; TRBD1 agrees at 11 bases. V shed 4 bases, J shed 7 bases, and the junction held 7 bases outside the gene matches. This CDR3 has 14 residues. Germline CDR1 reads SGHRS; CDR2 reads YFSETQ. CDR3 amino acids: CASSVGQGADEQYF. CDR3 nucleotides: TGCGCCAGCAGCGTCGGACAGGGGGCAGATGAGCAGTACTTC.

This clone was seen only a few times. V and J are TRBV7-6 and TRBJ2-2, with TRBD1 matching 8 bases. The V gene's germline CDR1 is SGHVS and CDR2 FNYEAQ. CDR3 size: 20 residues. V shed 2 bases, J shed 3 bases, and the junction held 17 bases outside the gene matches. CDR3 sequence reads: CASSLLNRDRRRGDTGELFF. CDR3 nucleotide sequence: TGTGCCAGCAGCTTATTGAACCGGGACAGGAGGCGTGGAGACACCGGGGAGCTGTTTTTT.

The genes are TRBV5-6 and TRBJ2-5; TRBD1 agrees at 9 bases. Per the germline V gene, CDR1 is SGHDT and CDR2 is YYEEEE. Losses at the gene ends were 2 bases for V and 5 bases for J; bases not matched to a gene: 10. The CDR3 is made up of 16 amino acids. The chain's CDR3 is CASSFLRQGGTETQYF. The CDR3 DNA sequence: TGTGCCAGCAGCTTCCTTCGACAGGGGGGTACGGAGACCCAGTACTTC.

V and J are TRBV12-3 or TRBV12-4 and TRBJ1-1; D ambiguous. V gave up 1 base and J gave up 3 bases, with 6 bases separating them. The CDR3 covers 13 residues. The CDR3 sequence: CASSLVGDTEAFF. CDR3 bases: TGTGCCAGCAGTTTAGTGGGAGACACTGAAGCTTTCTTT.